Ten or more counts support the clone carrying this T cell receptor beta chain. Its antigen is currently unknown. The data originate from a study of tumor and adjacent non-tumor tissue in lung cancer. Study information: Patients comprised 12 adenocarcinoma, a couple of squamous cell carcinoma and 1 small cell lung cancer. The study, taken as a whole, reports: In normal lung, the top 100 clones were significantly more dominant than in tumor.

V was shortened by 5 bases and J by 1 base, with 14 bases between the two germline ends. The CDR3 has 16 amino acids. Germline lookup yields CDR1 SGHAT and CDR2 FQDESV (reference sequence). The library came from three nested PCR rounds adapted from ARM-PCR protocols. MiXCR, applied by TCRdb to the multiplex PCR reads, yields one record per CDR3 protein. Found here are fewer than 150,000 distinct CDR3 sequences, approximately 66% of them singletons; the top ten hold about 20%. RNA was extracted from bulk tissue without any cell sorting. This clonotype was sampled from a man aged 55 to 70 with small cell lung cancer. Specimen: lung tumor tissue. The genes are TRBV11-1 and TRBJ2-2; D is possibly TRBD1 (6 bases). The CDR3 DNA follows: TGTGCCAGCAGCCCTTTTAGGACAGAGAACACCGGGGAGCTGTTTTTT. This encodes CASSPFRTENTGELFF.